The 27 T cell receptor beta chains given below trace back to one sample, sequenced in a study of blood T cell repertoires in COVID-19. TCRdb's copy holds only in-frame clones and misses some; the assay was immunoSEQ multiplex PCR. The sample lists about 160,000 clones; about four fifths were seen once. Sample: peripheral blood. The receptor set was obtained from a man aged 55 to 69 with active or convalescent COVID-19.

The chain is built from TRBV4-1 and TRBJ1-5; D gene ambiguous. Trimming stripped 2 bases from V and 3 bases from J, with 11 bases between. Looked up from germline, CDR1 is MGHRA and CDR2 is YSYEKL. The length of the CDR3 is 15 residues. DNA of the CDR3: TGCGCCAGCAGCCAACAGCGCGGGGACAATCAGCCCCAGCATTTT. The encoded protein is CASSQQRGDNQPQHF.

The chain combines TRBV6-5 with TRBJ1-1; unclear D gene. Germline CDR1 reads MNHEY; CDR2 reads SVGAGI. The CDR3 has 14 amino acids. Trimming removed 6 bases at V and 5 bases at J, with 16 bases between. CDR3 sequence: CASSLDRGKTEAFF. The CDR3 DNA sequence: TGTGCCAGCAGCCTGGATCGGGGTAAAACTGAAGCTTTCTTT.

This chain connects TRBV6-1 to TRBJ1-3, with a weak D call TRBD1 (6 bases). CDR3 size: 16 residues. Per the germline V gene, CDR1 is MNHNS and CDR2 is SASEGT. V was pared by 4 bases and J by 0 bases, with 13 bases between. DNA of the CDR3: TGTGCCAGCAGTGGAAGAACAGGGAGCTCTGGAAACACCATATATTTT. As protein: CASSGRTGSSGNTIYF.

The rearrangement joins TRBV28 to TRBJ2-7; 11 bases map to TRBD2. CDR3 length equals 15 residues. Germline-derived CDR1 and CDR2 are MDHEN and SYDVKM. Unmatched junction bases numbered 8, after V lost 6 bases and J lost 4 bases. CDR3 nucleotide sequence: TGTGCCAGCAGGGCCACAAGGACTAGCGGGTACGAGCAGTACTTC. It encodes CASRATRTSGYEQYF.

J is TRBJ1-6 and V is TRBV18; 8 positions agree with TRBD1. Per germline, CDR1 KGHSH and CDR2 LQKENI. V shed 3 bases, J shed 8 bases, and the junction held 3 bases outside the gene matches. The length of the CDR3 is 14 residues. The CDR3 nucleotides read TGTGCCAGCTCACCGGCGACAGGGGATTCACCCCTCCACTTT. Its protein is CASSPATGDSPLHF.

The rearrangement uses TRBV4-1 and TRBJ1-5; 9 bases align to TRBD1. With 0 bases clipped from V and 6 bases from J, the junction kept 3 bases outside the gene matches. The CDR3 has 15 amino acids. Germline CDR1 reads MGHRA; CDR2 reads YSYEKL. CDR3 nucleotide sequence: TGCGCCAGCAGCCAAGATGGACAGGGGCGTCAGCCCCAGCATTTT. Its translation is CASSQDGQGRQPQHF.

The CDR3 is CASSILGRGSNQPQHF. CDR3 nucleotides: TGTGCCAGTAGTATTCTGGGGAGGGGTAGCAATCAGCCCCAGCATTTT. The chain joins TRBV19 to TRBJ1-5; D perhaps matches TRBD1 (5 bases). Per germline, CDR1 LNHDA and CDR2 SQIVND (reference sequence). V was shortened by 3 bases and J by 0 bases, with 12 bases between the two germline ends. The CDR3 is made up of 16 amino acids.

This clone has at least ten counts. The rearrangement links TRBV2 to TRBJ1-5, with 9 bases identical to TRBD1. The CDR3 length is 13 residues. Germline V lookup: CDR1 SNHLY, CDR2 FYNNEI. V was pared by 6 bases and J by 11 bases, with 8 bases of the junction left unmatched. The DNA for the CDR3 is TGTGCCAGCAGCCCGGACAGGGGTTTGGCCCAGCATTTT. It specifies CASSPDRGLAQHF.

The CDR3 DNA sequence: TGTGCCAGCAGCCAAAGGGGTCTCACTGAAGCTTTCTTT. The encoded protein is CASSQRGLTEAFF. The rearrangement joins TRBV3-1 (or the pseudogene TRBV3-2) to TRBJ1-1; TRBD1 is a possible D gene (5 bases). This CDR3 is 13 amino acids long. Germline assignment: CDR1 LGHDT and CDR2 YNNKEL (reference sequence). Trimming stripped 2 bases from V and 4 bases from J, with 8 bases between.

The chain links TRBV19 to TRBJ2-5; weak D call: TRBD2 (6 bases). The CDR3 contains 17 residues. V was cut by 1 base and J by 4 bases, with 19 bases left in between. CDR1 and CDR2 from the germline V gene are LNHDA and SQIVND (reference sequence). CDR3 coding DNA: TGTGCCAGTAGTATAGCCAGAAGTGGGAGTAGCGGAGAGACCCAGTACTTC. Amino acids: CASSIARSGSSGETQYF.

J is TRBJ2-7 and V is TRBV7-8, with TRBD1 identical over 12 bases. Trimming at V came to 4 bases and at J to 5 bases, leaving 6 bases not matched to a gene. The V gene's germline CDR1 is SGHVS and CDR2 FQNEAQ. The CDR3 totals 15 residues. The CDR3 nucleotides read TGTGCCAGCAGCTCCCCCGGGACAGGGGGCAACGAGCAGTACTTC. The encoded protein is CASSSPGTGGNEQYF.

This chain uses TRBV6-5 with TRBJ2-7, with 7 nucleotides matching TRBD1. This CDR3 spans 15 amino acids. Germline V gene data show CDR1 as MNHEY and CDR2 as SVGAGI. V shed 5 bases and J 7 bases; nucleotides not matched to a gene: 14. The CDR3 DNA sequence: TGTGCCAGCAGTAAAATACTAGGGGGCTCGGGGGAGCAGTACTTC. Its protein is CASSKILGGSGEQYF.

V usage is TRBV6-5 and J usage is TRBJ2-3; TRBD1 agrees at 7 bases. The trim removed 6 bases at V and 6 bases at J, leaving 9 bases unmatched. CDR3 length: 14 residues. Looked up from germline, CDR1 is MNHEY and CDR2 is SVGAGI. CDR3 DNA sequence: TGTGCCAGCAGGGGTAAAACAGGGGTTGATACGCAGTATTTT. This codes for CASRGKTGVDTQYF.

This sequence joins TRBV6-5 and TRBJ1-5; weak D call: TRBD1 (6 bases). Trimming removed 8 bases at V and 1 base at J, with 15 bases between. From germline, CDR1 is MNHEY and CDR2 SVGAGI. The CDR3 sequence is 15 residues long. The CDR3 loop reads CASGRGGGSNQPQHF. The CDR3, as DNA: TGTGCCAGCGGCCGAGGGGGAGGGAGCAATCAGCCCCAGCATTTT.

The chain recombines TRBV5-1 with TRBJ1-1; no definite D call. CDR1 and CDR2 from the germline V gene are SGHRS and YFSETQ. V dropped 0 bases and J dropped 2 bases, with 5 bases sitting between them. The CDR3 length is 13 residues. The CDR3 bases are TGCGCCAGCAGCTTGGTTAGCAACACTGAAGCTTTCTTT. It codes for CASSLVSNTEAFF.

V gene TRBV28 combines with J gene TRBJ1-1; tentative D call: TRBD1 (5 bases). The V gene lost 3 bases and the J gene lost 4 bases, with 12 bases spanning the gap. Germline lookup yields CDR1 MDHEN and CDR2 SYDVKM. There are 14 residues in the CDR3. The CDR3 bases are TGTGCCAGCAGTTTTGGGGCTTTGGGCACTGAAGCTTTCTTT. This sequence encodes CASSFGALGTEAFF.

The rearrangement links TRBV7-8 to TRBJ2-2; D is possibly TRBD1 (5 bases). The CDR3 runs to 15 residues. With 1 base removed from V and 0 bases from J, the gap between germline ends came to 6 bases. CDR1 SGHVS and CDR2 FQNEAQ come from the germline V gene. The DNA for the CDR3 is TGTGCCAGCAGCTTAGGGGGCCCGAACACCGGGGAGCTGTTTTTT. This gives the protein CASSLGGPNTGELFF.

The V gene is TRBV7-2, the J gene TRBJ2-2; 11 positions agree with TRBD2. The CDR3 extends over 15 amino acids. The germline V gene encodes CDR1 SGHTA and CDR2 FQGNSA. The ends lost 4 bases at V and 5 bases at J; junction bases unmatched: 3. DNA for the CDR3: TGTGCCAGCAGCTCCGGGACTAGCGGTACCGGGGAGCTGTTTTTT. Residues: CASSSGTSGTGELFF. The whole variable domain, filled in from reference TRBV7-2 and TRBJ2-2, reads GAGVSQSPSNKVTEKGKDVELRCDPISGHTALYWYRQSLGQGLEFLIYFQGNSAPDKSGLPSDRFSAERTGGSVSTLTIQRTQQEDSAVYLCASSSGTSGTGELFFGEGSRLTVL.

The rearrangement joins TRBV19 to TRBJ1-5; D perhaps matches TRBD1 (6 bases). Germline V gene lookup returns CDR1 LNHDA and CDR2 SQIVND (reference sequence). The CDR3 totals 14 residues. V lost 3 bases to trimming and J lost 9 bases, with 15 bases between them. CDR3 coding DNA: TGTGCCAGTAGTATGCCACAGGGTCTGACGCCCCAGCATTTT. This sequence encodes CASSMPQGLTPQHF.

The chain joins TRBV7-9 to TRBJ1-2, with D perhaps TRBD1 (5 bases). Germline V gene lookup returns CDR1 SEHNR and CDR2 FQNEAQ (reference sequence). The CDR3 runs 14 residues. The V end lost 3 bases, the J end lost 8 bases, and 16 bases lay between the germline ends. The CDR3 spells CASSFLEGGGGYTF. CDR3 bases: TGTGCCAGCAGCTTCCTGGAGGGCGGGGGGGGCTACACCTTC.

The chain has TRBV5-1 and TRBJ2-1, with 12 positions matching TRBD2. CDR3 length: 15 amino acids. V was clipped by 4 bases and J by 4 bases; unmatched bases: 3. Germline loops: CDR1 SGHRS, CDR2 YFSETQ. The CDR3 sequence: CASSALAGGYNEQFF. For the CDR3, the DNA is TGCGCCAGCAGCGCACTAGCGGGAGGTTACAATGAGCAGTTCTTC.

The chain uses TRBV11-2 and TRBJ2-7; maybe TRBD2 (6 bases). The CDR3 contains 15 residues. Per germline, CDR1 SGHAT and CDR2 FQNNGV. V gave up 2 bases and J gave up 2 bases, with 13 bases separating them. This CDR3 reads CASSLPPAGPYEQYF. CDR3 in DNA: TGTGCCAGCAGCTTACCCCCCGCGGGGCCCTACGAGCAGTACTTC.

V is TRBV4-1 and J is TRBJ2-1; D remains ambiguous. The germline V gene encodes CDR1 MGHRA and CDR2 YSYEKL. CDR3 length equals 16 residues. Trimming stripped 1 base from V and 0 bases from J, with 10 bases between. The CDR3 region has the DNA TGCGCCAGCAGCCAAGTACTACTGAGCTCCTACAATGAGCAGTTCTTC. Protein: CASSQVLLSSYNEQFF.

V is TRBV11-2 and J is TRBJ1-3; 8 nucleotides align to TRBD1. CDR1 is SGHAT and CDR2 is FQNNGV in the germline V gene. The V segment lost 5 bases and the J segment 2 bases; nucleotides outside the gene matches: 2. This CDR3 comprises 14 residues. Here the CDR3 reads CASSTDRAGNTIYF. The CDR3, as DNA: TGTGCCAGCAGCACGGACAGGGCTGGAAACACCATATATTTT.

This chain joins TRBV3-1 (or the pseudogene TRBV3-2) and TRBJ1-1; possible D gene TRBD1, 6 bases. V was trimmed by 6 bases and J by 5 bases, leaving 13 bases between them. CDR3 length: 13 amino acids. The V gene's germline CDR1 is LGHDT and CDR2 YNNKEL (reference sequence). The CDR3, as DNA: TGTGCCAGCAGAGGGGGGGGAGGGACTGAAGCTTTCTTT. As protein: CASRGGGGTEAFF.

The rearrangement links TRBV14 to TRBJ1-1, with 9 bases identical to TRBD1. The CDR3 length is 13 residues. With V trimmed by 10 bases and J by 5 bases, 8 bases remained unmatched. Germline values: CDR1 SGHDN, CDR2 FVKESK. CDR3 in DNA: TGTGCCACCACGGGACAGGGCAAAACTGAAGCTTTCTTT. The encoded protein is CATTGQGKTEAFF. The full variable domain, its missing parts supplied by reference TRBV14 and TRBJ1-1, is EAGVTQFPSHSVIEKGQTVTLRCDPISGHDNLYWYRRVMGKEIKFLLHFVKESKQDESGMPNNRFLAERTGGTYSTLKVQPAELEDSGVYFCATTGQGKTEAFFGQGTRLTVV.

The chain recombines TRBV19 with TRBJ2-3; TRBD2 matches at 16 bases. Trimming took 6 bases from V and 4 from J; bases not matched to a gene: 13. The CDR3 sequence is 19 residues long. Germline values: CDR1 LNHDA, CDR2 SQIVND (reference sequence). DNA for the CDR3: TGTGCCAGTAGCCAGCCGGGACTAGCGGGAGGGCCTGGGGCAGATACGCAGTATTTT. Encoded protein: CASSQPGLAGGPGADTQYF. The variable domain in full, with the rest retrieved from reference TRBV19 and TRBJ2-3, is DGGITQSPKYLFRKEGQNVTLSCEQNLNHDAMYWYRQDPGQGLRLIYYSQIVNDFQKGDIAEGYSVSREKKESFPLTVTSAQKNPTAFYLCASSQPGLAGGPGADTQYFGPGTRLTVL.